Listed here are 16 T cell receptor beta chains from one sample, sequenced in a study of beta chain features in type 1 diabetes. Expressed TCRB transcripts got sequenced, as all isolated RNA was reverse transcribed. Clones were read by immunoSEQ multiplex PCR, and TCRdb kept only the in-frame ones, dropping some. The sample shows fewer than 650,000 clones, about a sixth of them seen only once. Sequenced material: naive CD4+ T cells from blood. Receptors were obtained from a man between 18 and 35 years old in good health.

This clone was detected a few times. The rearrangement links TRBV30 to TRBJ1-5, with 7 bases identical to TRBD1. Germline CDR1 is GTSNPN and CDR2 is SVGIG (reference sequence). Trimming at V came to 5 bases and at J to 3 bases, leaving 7 bases not matched to a gene. The CDR3 covers 14 residues. The CDR3: CAWGTGTVNQPQHF. CDR3 nucleotides: TGTGCCTGGGGAACCGGGACAGTCAATCAGCCCCAGCATTTT.

The CDR3 DNA reads TGTGCCAGCAGCTTGGATTCACTAGTAGAGTACTTGAACACTGAAGCTTTCTTT. This codes for CASSLDSLVEYLNTEAFF. This rearrangement joins TRBV5-6 to TRBJ1-1; D gene uncertain. This CDR3 comprises 18 residues. The germline V gene has CDR1 SGHDT and CDR2 YYEEEE. Deletions cut 0 bases from V and 0 bases from J, with 18 bases between.

The chain joins TRBV9 to TRBJ2-7; D is perhaps TRBD2 (6 bases). CDR3 size: 15 residues. Trimming shortened V by 0 bases and J by 1 base, and 11 bases separated the two germline ends. CDR1 and CDR2 from the germline V gene are SGDLS and YYNGEE. CDR3: CASSVGRDSSYEQYF. The CDR3 DNA reads TGTGCCAGCAGCGTAGGGAGGGACTCTTCCTACGAGCAGTACTTC.

This chain connects TRBV14 to TRBJ1-2; D is ambiguous. Germline V gene lookup returns CDR1 SGHDN and CDR2 FVKESK. The CDR3 loop spans 13 amino acids. V shed 4 bases and J shed 8 bases, with 14 bases lying between them. CDR3 amino acids: CASSPRRARGYTF. Written as DNA, the CDR3 is TGTGCCAGCAGCCCAAGGAGGGCGAGAGGCTACACCTTC.

This clone was seen a few times. V and J are TRBV7-7 and TRBJ2-5; unclear D gene. CDR3 length equals 9 residues. CDR1 is SSHAT, CDR2 FNYEAQ, per germline (reference sequence). CDR3 nucleotide sequence: TGTGCTAGCCCGGGGACCCAGTACTTC. It encodes CASPGTQYF.

A few counts support this clone. The genes are TRBV7-3 and TRBJ1-5, with TRBD1 as a possible D gene (5 bases). This CDR3 has 14 amino acids. The germline gives CDR1 SGHTA, CDR2 FQGTGA. The V and J ends lost 6 bases and 6 bases respectively, with 15 bases between them. CDR3 sequence reads: CASSPTGSGQPQHF. CDR3 in DNA: TGTGCCAGCAGTCCTACAGGTTCGGGTCAGCCCCAGCATTTT.

The chain joins TRBV6-4 to TRBJ2-3, with 10 positions matching TRBD2. Per germline, CDR1 MRHNA and CDR2 SNTAGT. This CDR3 is 16 amino acids long. Germline trimming cut 2 bases from V and 1 base from J; bases unmatched to any gene: 3. As DNA, the CDR3 is TGTGCCAGCAGTGACGGCCTAGCGGGGGGCACAGATACGCAGTATTTT. Translating it yields CASSDGLAGGTDTQYF.

V is TRBV9 and J is TRBJ2-2, with unresolved D. CDR3 length equals 12 residues. V lost 8 bases and J 4 bases, leaving 9 bases between the germline ends. In germline, CDR1 is SGDLS, CDR2 YYNGEE. The DNA for the CDR3 is TGTGCCAGTCGTCGGTTCACCGGGGAGCTGTTTTTT. Protein: CASRRFTGELFF.

J is TRBJ2-7 and V is TRBV10-3, with TRBD1 identical over 7 bases. J gave up 5 bases and V 8 bases, and 12 bases lay outside the gene matches. Germline V gene data show CDR1 as ENHRY and CDR2 as SYGVKD. This CDR3 has 14 residues. CDR3 loop: CAIRGTGARNEQYF. The CDR3 nucleotides read TGTGCCATCCGGGGAACAGGGGCGAGGAACGAGCAGTACTTC.

The V and J genes are TRBV6-5 and TRBJ2-2, with D possibly matching TRBD1 (6 bases). This CDR3 has 14 amino acids. Germline V gene lookup returns CDR1 MNHEY and CDR2 SVGAGI. V was pared by 6 bases and J by 0 bases, with 8 bases between. The CDR3 loop reads CASRQGTNTGELFF. Written as DNA, the CDR3 is TGTGCCAGCAGACAGGGAACGAACACCGGGGAGCTGTTTTTT.

This clone was seen a handful of times. Other DNA sequences in the sample encode the same CDR3. This rearrangement joins TRBV10-3 to TRBJ2-5; D is ambiguous. This CDR3 has 11 amino acids. Trimming removed 5 bases from V and 1 base from J, with 2 bases in between. Germline assignment: CDR1 ENHRY and CDR2 SYGVKD. DNA for the CDR3: TGTGCCATCAGTTCCCAAGAGACCCAGTACTTC. Translation gives CAISSQETQYF.

The table lists this clone with many counts. The rearrangement uses TRBV7-9 and TRBJ1-1; TRBD1 aligns across 9 bases. The CDR3 covers 17 residues. V dropped 5 bases and J dropped 1; count of bases not matched to a gene: 11. Germline CDR1 is SEHNR and CDR2 is FQNEAQ (reference sequence). The CDR3 nucleotides are TGTGCCAGCAGCACGTGGGACAGGGATTCCAAGAACACTGAAGCTTTCTTT. Its translation is CASSTWDRDSKNTEAFF. Combining the CDR3 with reference TRBV7-9 and TRBJ1-1 gives the whole variable domain DTGVSQNPRHKITKRGQNVTFRCDPISEHNRLYWYRQTLGQGPEFLTYFQNEAQLEKSRLLSDRFSAERPKGSFSTLEIQRTEQGDSAMYLCASSTWDRDSKNTEAFFGQGTRLTVV.

The chain links TRBV5-1 to TRBJ2-6; perhaps TRBD1 as D (5 bases). V gave up 2 bases and J gave up 0 bases, with 6 bases separating them. Germline values: CDR1 SGHRS, CDR2 YFSETQ. The CDR3 runs 15 residues. The CDR3 loop is CASSFDSSGANVLTF. The CDR3 nucleotides are TGCGCCAGCAGCTTTGACAGCTCTGGGGCCAACGTCCTGACTTTC.

The sample holds a few counts of this clone. The genes are TRBV11-2 and TRBJ1-2; 9 bases line up with TRBD1. The ends lost 6 bases at V and 8 bases at J; junction bases unmatched: 13. The CDR3 consists of 15 residues. Germline values: CDR1 SGHAT, CDR2 FQNNGV. The CDR3 here is CASRPDRGAKTGYTF. CDR3 DNA: TGTGCCAGCAGACCAGACAGGGGGGCCAAAACAGGCTACACCTTC. The whole variable domain, remainder taken from reference TRBV11-2 and TRBJ1-2, is EAGVAQSPRYKIIEKRQSVAFWCNPISGHATLYWYQQILGQGPKLLIQFQNNGVVDDSQLPKDRFSAERLKGVDSTLKIQPAKLEDSAVYLCASRPDRGAKTGYTFGSGTRLTVV.

The chain employs TRBV30 and TRBJ2-3; D uncertain. The V gene lost 3 bases and the J gene lost 9 bases, with 10 bases spanning the gap. Germline CDR1 is GTSNPN and CDR2 is SVGIG (reference sequence). CDR3 size: 11 residues. The CDR3 loop is CAWSPAPTQYF. Written as DNA, the CDR3 is TGTGCCTGGAGCCCGGCCCCCACGCAGTATTTT.

This clone was seen a handful of times. Different DNA sequences within this sample yield the same CDR3. The chain recombines TRBV9 with TRBJ2-6; D not resolved. Germline-derived CDR1 and CDR2 are SGDLS and YYNGEE. V lost 0 bases and J lost 0, with 4 bases in between. The CDR3 runs to 15 residues. The CDR3 protein is CASSVVGSGANVLTF. The DNA of the CDR3 is TGTGCCAGCAGCGTAGTAGGCTCTGGGGCCAACGTCCTGACTTTC. Full variable domain (rest looked up from reference TRBV9 and TRBJ2-6): DSGVTQTPKHLITATGQRVTLRCSPRSGDLSVYWYQQSLDQGLQFLIQYYNGEERAKGNILERFSAQQFPDLHSELNLSSLELGDSALYFCASSVVGSGANVLTFGAGSRLTVL.